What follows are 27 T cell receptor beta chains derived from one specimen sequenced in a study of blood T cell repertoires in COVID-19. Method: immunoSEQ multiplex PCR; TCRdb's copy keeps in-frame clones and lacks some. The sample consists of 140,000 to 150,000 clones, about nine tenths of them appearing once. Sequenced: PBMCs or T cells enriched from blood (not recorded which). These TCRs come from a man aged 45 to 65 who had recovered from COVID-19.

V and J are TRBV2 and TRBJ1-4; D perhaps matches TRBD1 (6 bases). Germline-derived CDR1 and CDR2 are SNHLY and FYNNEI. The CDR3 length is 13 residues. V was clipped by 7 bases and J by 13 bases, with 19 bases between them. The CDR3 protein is CASKSTGFDRLFF. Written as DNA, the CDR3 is TGTGCCAGCAAATCTACAGGGTTTGATAGACTGTTTTTT.

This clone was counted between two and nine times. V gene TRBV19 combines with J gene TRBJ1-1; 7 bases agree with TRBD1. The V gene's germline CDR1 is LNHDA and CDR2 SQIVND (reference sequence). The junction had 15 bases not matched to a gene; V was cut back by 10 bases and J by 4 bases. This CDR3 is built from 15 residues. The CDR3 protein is CATKGAQSPGTEAFF. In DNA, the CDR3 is TGTGCCACCAAGGGGGCGCAGAGTCCGGGCACTGAAGCTTTCTTT.

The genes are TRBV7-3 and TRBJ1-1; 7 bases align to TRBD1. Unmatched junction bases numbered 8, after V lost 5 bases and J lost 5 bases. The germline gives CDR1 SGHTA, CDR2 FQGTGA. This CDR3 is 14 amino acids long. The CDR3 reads CASSTTGSGTEAFF. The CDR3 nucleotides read TGTGCCAGCAGCACGACAGGGAGTGGGACTGAAGCTTTCTTT.

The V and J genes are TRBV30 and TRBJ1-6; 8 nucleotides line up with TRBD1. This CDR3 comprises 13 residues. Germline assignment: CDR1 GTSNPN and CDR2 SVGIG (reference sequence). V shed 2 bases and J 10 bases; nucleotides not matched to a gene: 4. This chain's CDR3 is CAWSLDRVSPLHF. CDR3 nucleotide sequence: TGTGCCTGGAGTTTGGACAGGGTATCACCCCTCCACTTT.

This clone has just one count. The CDR3 here is CASSLGAGGDTQYF. CDR3 DNA sequence: TGTGCCAGCAGCTTAGGGGCAGGTGGAGATACGCAGTATTTT. The genes are TRBV7-2 and TRBJ2-3; no firm D call. Germline CDR1 and CDR2: SGHTA and FQGNSA. The V and J ends lost 1 base and 5 bases respectively, with 10 bases between them. The CDR3 sequence is 14 residues long.

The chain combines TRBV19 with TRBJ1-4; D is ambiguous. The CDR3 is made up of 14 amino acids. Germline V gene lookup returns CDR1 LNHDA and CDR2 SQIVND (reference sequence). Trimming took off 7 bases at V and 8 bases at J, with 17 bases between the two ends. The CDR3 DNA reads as TGTGCCAGTAATGTTGGGCAGTCACAGGAAAAACTGTTTTTT. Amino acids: CASNVGQSQEKLFF.

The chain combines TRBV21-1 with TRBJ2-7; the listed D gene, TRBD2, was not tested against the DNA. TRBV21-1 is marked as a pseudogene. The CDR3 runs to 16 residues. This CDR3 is CASSKERPSRPYEQYF. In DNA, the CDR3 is TGTGCCAGCAGCAAAGAGAGGCCTTCAAGGCCCTACGAGCAGTACTTC.

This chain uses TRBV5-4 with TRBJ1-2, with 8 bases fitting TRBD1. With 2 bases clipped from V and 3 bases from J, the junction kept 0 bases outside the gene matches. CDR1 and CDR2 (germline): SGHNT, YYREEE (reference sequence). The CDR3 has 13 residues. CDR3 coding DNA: TGTGCCAGCAGCTTACAGGGGGACTATGGCTACACCTTC. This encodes CASSLQGDYGYTF. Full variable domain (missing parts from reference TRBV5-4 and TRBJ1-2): ETGVTQSPTHLIKTRGQQVTLRCSSQSGHNTVSWYQQALGQGPQFIFQYYREEENGRGNFPPRFSGLQFPNYSSELNVNALELDDSALYLCASSLQGDYGYTFGSGTRLTVV.

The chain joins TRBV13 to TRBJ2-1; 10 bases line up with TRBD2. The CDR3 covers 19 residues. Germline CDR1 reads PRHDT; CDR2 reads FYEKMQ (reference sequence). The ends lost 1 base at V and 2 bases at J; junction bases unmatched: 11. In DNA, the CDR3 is TGTGCCAGCAGCTTAGTCGGGTATAGCGGGGGGTCTACCTACAATGAGCAGTTCTTC. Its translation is CASSLVGYSGGSTYNEQFF.

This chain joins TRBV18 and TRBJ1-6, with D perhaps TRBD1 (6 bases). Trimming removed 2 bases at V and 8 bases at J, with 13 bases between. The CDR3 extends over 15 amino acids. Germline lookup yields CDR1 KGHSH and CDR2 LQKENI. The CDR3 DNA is TGTGCCAGCTCACCATATCAGGGGTTCGATTCACCCCTCCACTTT. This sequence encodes CASSPYQGFDSPLHF.

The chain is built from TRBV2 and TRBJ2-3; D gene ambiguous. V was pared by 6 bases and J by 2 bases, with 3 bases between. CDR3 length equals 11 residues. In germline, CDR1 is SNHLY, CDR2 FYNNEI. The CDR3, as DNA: TGTGCCAGCAGCTACACAGATACGCAGTATTTT. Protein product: CASSYTDTQYF.

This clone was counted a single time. CDR3: CASSLVRAGGATDTQYF. CDR3 bases: TGTGCCAGCAGCTTGGTGCGAGCGGGGGGAGCCACAGATACGCAGTATTTT. This chain joins TRBV5-4 and TRBJ2-3, with 9 bases aligning to TRBD2. Per germline, CDR1 SGHNT and CDR2 YYREEE (reference sequence). Losses at the gene ends were 0 bases for V and 2 bases for J; bases not matched to a gene: 7. The CDR3 runs 17 residues. The whole variable domain, filled in from reference TRBV5-4 and TRBJ2-3, reads ETGVTQSPTHLIKTRGQQVTLRCSSQSGHNTVSWYQQALGQGPQFIFQYYREEENGRGNFPPRFSGLQFPNYSSELNVNALELDDSALYLCASSLVRAGGATDTQYFGPGTRLTVL.

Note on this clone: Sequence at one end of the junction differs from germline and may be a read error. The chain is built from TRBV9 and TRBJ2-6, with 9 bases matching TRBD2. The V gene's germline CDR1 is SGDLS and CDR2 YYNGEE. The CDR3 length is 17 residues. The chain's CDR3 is CARRAGGPGSGANVLTF. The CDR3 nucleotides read TGCGCCCGCCGCGCGGGGGGGCCAGGGAGCGGGGCCAACGTCCTGACTTTC.

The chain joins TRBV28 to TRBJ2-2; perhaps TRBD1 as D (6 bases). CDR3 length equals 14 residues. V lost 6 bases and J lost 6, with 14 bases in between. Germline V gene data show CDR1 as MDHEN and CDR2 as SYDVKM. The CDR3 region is CASSQTGDAGELFF. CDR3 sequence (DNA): TGTGCCAGCAGCCAGACAGGAGACGCCGGGGAGCTGTTTTTT.

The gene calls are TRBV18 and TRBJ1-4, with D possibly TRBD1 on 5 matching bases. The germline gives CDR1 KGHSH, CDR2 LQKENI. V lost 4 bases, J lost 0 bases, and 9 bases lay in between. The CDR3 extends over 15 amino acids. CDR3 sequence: CASSQTTATNEKLFF. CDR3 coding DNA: TGTGCCAGCTCACAAACGACAGCAACTAATGAAAAACTGTTTTTT. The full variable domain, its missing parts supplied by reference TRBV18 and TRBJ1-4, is NAGVMQNPRHLVRRRGQEARLRCSPMKGHSHVYWYRQLPEEGLKFMVYLQKENIIDESGMPKERFSAEFPKEGPSILRIQQVVRGDSAAYFCASSQTTATNEKLFFGSGTQLSVL.

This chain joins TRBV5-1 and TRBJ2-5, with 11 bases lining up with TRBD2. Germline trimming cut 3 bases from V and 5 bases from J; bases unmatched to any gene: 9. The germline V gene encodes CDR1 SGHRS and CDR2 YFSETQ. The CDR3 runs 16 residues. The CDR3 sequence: CASSYQLAGDPETQYF. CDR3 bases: TGCGCCAGCAGCTACCAACTAGCGGGAGATCCGGAGACCCAGTACTTC.

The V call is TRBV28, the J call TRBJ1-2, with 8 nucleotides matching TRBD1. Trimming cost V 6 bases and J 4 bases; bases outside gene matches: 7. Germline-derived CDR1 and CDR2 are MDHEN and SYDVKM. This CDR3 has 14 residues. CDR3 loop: CASSLDRGSYGYTF. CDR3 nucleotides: TGTGCCAGCAGCCTTGACAGGGGCTCCTATGGCTACACCTTC.

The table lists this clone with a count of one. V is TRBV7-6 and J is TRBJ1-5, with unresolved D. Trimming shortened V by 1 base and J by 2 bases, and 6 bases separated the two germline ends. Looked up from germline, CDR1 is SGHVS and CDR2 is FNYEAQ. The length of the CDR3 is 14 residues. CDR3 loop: CASSLVSGNQPQHF. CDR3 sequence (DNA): TGTGCCAGCAGCTTAGTGTCGGGCAATCAGCCCCAGCATTTT.

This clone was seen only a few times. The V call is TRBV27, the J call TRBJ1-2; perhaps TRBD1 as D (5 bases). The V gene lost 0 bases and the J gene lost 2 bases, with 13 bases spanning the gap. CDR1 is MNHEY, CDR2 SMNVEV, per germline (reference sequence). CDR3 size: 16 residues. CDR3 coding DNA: TGTGCCAGCAGTTTATCGTTCGGACACCGAAACTATGGCTACACCTTC. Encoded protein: CASSLSFGHRNYGYTF.

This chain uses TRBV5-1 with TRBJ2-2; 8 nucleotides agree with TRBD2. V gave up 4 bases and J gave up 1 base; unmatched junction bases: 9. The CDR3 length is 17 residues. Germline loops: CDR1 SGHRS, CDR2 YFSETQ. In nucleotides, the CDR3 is TGCGCCAGCAGCCCGTCGAGCGGGAGTCGGAACACCGGGGAGCTGTTTTTT. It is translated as CASSPSSGSRNTGELFF.

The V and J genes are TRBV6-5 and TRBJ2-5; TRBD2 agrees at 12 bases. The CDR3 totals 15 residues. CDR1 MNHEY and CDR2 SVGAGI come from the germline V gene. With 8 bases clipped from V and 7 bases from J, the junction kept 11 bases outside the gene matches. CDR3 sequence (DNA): TGTGCCAGCGGCAGACTAGCGGGGGACCGAGGGACCCAGTACTTC. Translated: CASGRLAGDRGTQYF.

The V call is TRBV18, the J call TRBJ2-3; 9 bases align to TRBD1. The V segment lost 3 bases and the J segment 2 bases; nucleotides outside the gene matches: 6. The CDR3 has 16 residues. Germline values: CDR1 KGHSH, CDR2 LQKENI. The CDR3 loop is CASSPTGQGITDTQYF. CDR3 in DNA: TGTGCCAGCTCACCTACGGGACAGGGAATCACAGATACGCAGTATTTT.

The CDR3 is CASSLERGGGYTF. Here the CDR3 DNA reads TGTGCCAGCAGCTTAGAGAGGGGAGGAGGCTACACCTTC. V usage is TRBV7-2 and J usage is TRBJ1-2; weak D call: TRBD1 (5 bases). Between the trimmed V and J ends, which lost 1 base and 8 bases, there was a span of 11 bases. This CDR3 has 13 amino acids. Germline assignment: CDR1 SGHTA and CDR2 FQGNSA. Full variable domain (remainder filled in from reference TRBV7-2 and TRBJ1-2): GAGVSQSPSNKVTEKGKDVELRCDPISGHTALYWYRQSLGQGLEFLIYFQGNSAPDKSGLPSDRFSAERTGGSVSTLTIQRTQQEDSAVYLCASSLERGGGYTFGSGTRLTVV.

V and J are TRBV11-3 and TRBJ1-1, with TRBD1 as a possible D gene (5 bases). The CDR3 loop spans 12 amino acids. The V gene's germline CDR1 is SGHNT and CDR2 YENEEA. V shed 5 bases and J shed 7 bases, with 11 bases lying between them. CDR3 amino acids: CASSRSGGEAFF. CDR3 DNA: TGTGCCAGCAGCCGATCCGGGGGTGAAGCTTTCTTT.

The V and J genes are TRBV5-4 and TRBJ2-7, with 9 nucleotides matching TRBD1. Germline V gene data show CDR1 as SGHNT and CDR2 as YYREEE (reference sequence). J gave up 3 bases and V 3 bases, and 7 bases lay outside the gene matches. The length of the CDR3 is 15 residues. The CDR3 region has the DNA TGTGCCAGCAGCTCAACCAACAGGGGGCGCTACGAGCAGTACTTC. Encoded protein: CASSSTNRGRYEQYF. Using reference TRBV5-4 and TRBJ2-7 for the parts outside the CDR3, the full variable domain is ETGVTQSPTHLIKTRGQQVTLRCSSQSGHNTVSWYQQALGQGPQFIFQYYREEENGRGNFPPRFSGLQFPNYSSELNVNALELDDSALYLCASSSTNRGRYEQYFGPGTRLTVT.

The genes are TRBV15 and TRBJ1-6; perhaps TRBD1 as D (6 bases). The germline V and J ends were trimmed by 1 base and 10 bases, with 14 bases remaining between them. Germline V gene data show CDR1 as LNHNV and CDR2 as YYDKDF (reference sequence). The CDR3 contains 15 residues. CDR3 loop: CATSRGTASESPLHF. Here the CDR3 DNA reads TGTGCCACCAGCAGAGGGACAGCGTCGGAATCACCCCTCCACTTT. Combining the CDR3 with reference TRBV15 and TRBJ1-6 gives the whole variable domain DAMVIQNPRYQVTQFGKPVTLSCSQTLNHNVMYWYQQKSSQAPKLLFHYYDKDFNNEADTPDNFQSRRPNTSFCFLDIRSPGLGDTAMYLCATSRGTASESPLHFGNGTRLTVT.

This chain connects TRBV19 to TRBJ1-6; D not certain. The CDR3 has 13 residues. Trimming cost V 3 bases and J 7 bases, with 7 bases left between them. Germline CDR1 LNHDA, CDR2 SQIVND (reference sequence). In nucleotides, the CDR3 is TGTGCCAGTAGTATCGGCGGAAATTCACCCCTCCACTTT. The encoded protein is CASSIGGNSPLHF.